The 10 T cell receptor beta chains reported below all come from one sample, sequenced in a study of T cell responses to AZD1222 COVID-19 vaccine. Clones were sequenced by immunoSEQ multiplex PCR, and TCRdb holds only the in-frame ones, with some missing. The sample lists roughly 42,000 clones; approximately 85% were seen once. Here the sequenced sample was peripheral blood, taken 28 days after the second dose of the MenACWY control vaccine. Every receptor here comes from an adult who received the MenACWY meningococcal vaccine as a control.

The chain couples TRBV18 to TRBJ1-2; D unresolved. This CDR3 has 14 residues. Deletions cut 6 bases from V and 1 base from J, with 12 bases between. Germline V lookup: CDR1 KGHSH, CDR2 LQKENI. The DNA of the CDR3 is TGTGCCAGCTCTCGGGTCGGAGATAACTATGGCTACACCTTC. It specifies CASSRVGDNYGYTF.

The chain joins TRBV20-1 to TRBJ1-2, with 8 bases that match TRBD1. Germline V gives CDR1 DFQATT, CDR2 SNEGSKA (reference sequence). This CDR3 contains 11 residues. The V segment lost 6 bases and the J segment 9 bases; nucleotides outside the gene matches: 6. CDR3: CSAGTGLSYTF. DNA for the CDR3: TGCAGTGCCGGGACAGGATTGAGCTACACCTTC.

The chain is built from TRBV5-1 and TRBJ1-5; 8 bases fit TRBD1. V was clipped by 3 bases and J by 4 bases; unmatched bases: 6. Germline V CDR1 and CDR2: SGHRS, YFSETQ. The CDR3 sequence is 15 residues long. This CDR3 reads CASSSGQEKNQPQHF. The CDR3 nucleotides read TGCGCCAGCAGCTCGGGACAGGAGAAGAATCAGCCCCAGCATTTT.

The chain employs TRBV7-9 and TRBJ1-2, with TRBD1 matching over 8 bases. Trimming cost V 1 base and J 3 bases; bases outside gene matches: 7. Germline lookup yields CDR1 SEHNR and CDR2 FQNEAQ (reference sequence). The CDR3 spans 16 residues. This CDR3 is CASSLERGQGYYGYTF. In nucleotides, the CDR3 is TGTGCCAGCAGCTTAGAAAGAGGACAGGGATACTATGGCTACACCTTC. The complete variable domain, with remaining parts taken from reference TRBV7-9 and TRBJ1-2, reads DTGVSQNPRHKITKRGQNVTFRCDPISEHNRLYWYRQTLGQGPEFLTYFQNEAQLEKSRLLSDRFSAERPKGSFSTLEIQRTEQGDSAMYLCASSLERGQGYYGYTFGSGTRLTVV.

DNA for the CDR3: TGTGCCAGCAGTGTCACAGGGCTTAGCAATCAGCCCCAGCATTTT. Amino acid sequence: CASSVTGLSNQPQHF. The V call is TRBV2, the J call TRBJ1-5; D is perhaps TRBD1 (6 bases). Trimming cost V 4 bases and J 0 bases, with 10 bases left between them. The germline CDR1 and CDR2 sequences are SNHLY and FYNNEI. CDR3 size: 15 residues.

The genes are TRBV3-1 (or the pseudogene TRBV3-2) and TRBJ1-2, with TRBD1 matching 8 bases. The germline CDR1 and CDR2 sequences are LGHDT and YNNKEL (reference sequence). The length of the CDR3 is 15 residues. V lost 4 bases and J lost 2; bases outside the gene matches: 6. The CDR3 DNA reads TGTGCCAGCAGCCCCGGACAGGGACTGAACTATGGCTACACCTTC. It encodes CASSPGQGLNYGYTF.

This clone was seen only once. The chain uses TRBV5-1 and TRBJ2-3; D remains ambiguous. V gave up 1 base and J gave up 4 bases, with 4 bases separating them. From germline, CDR1 is SGHRS and CDR2 YFSETQ. This CDR3 region has 12 residues. CDR3 region: CASSLHPDTQYF. CDR3 DNA sequence: TGCGCCAGCAGCTTGCACCCAGATACGCAGTATTTT. Based on the CDR3 plus reference TRBV5-1 and TRBJ2-3, the full variable domain is KAGVTQTPRYLIKTRGQQVTLSCSPISGHRSVSWYQQTPGQGLQFLFEYFSETQRNKGNFPGRFSGRQFSNSRSEMNVSTLELGDSALYLCASSLHPDTQYFGPGTRLTVL.

The chain couples TRBV2 to TRBJ2-5; 8 bases map to TRBD1. J gave up 4 bases and V 6 bases, and 7 bases lay outside the gene matches. Germline assignment: CDR1 SNHLY and CDR2 FYNNEI. This CDR3 region has 14 residues. DNA of the CDR3: TGTGCCAGCAGCAAGGACAGGGTAAGAGAGACCCAGTACTTC. Amino acid sequence: CASSKDRVRETQYF.

The V call is TRBV6-5, the J call TRBJ2-2; 9 nucleotides agree with TRBD2. The trim removed 9 bases at V and 4 bases at J, leaving 6 bases unmatched. Germline values: CDR1 MNHEY, CDR2 SVGAGI. The CDR3 has 14 residues. CDR3 in DNA: TGTGCCAGTAAGCGGGAGGAAATCACCGGGGAGCTGTTTTTT. Its protein is CASKREEITGELFF.

In this sample, this clone turned up once. The J gene is TRBJ2-7, the V gene TRBV3-1 (or the pseudogene TRBV3-2), with 11 bases identical to TRBD1. The CDR3 runs to 15 residues. V lost 3 bases, J lost 5 bases, and 6 bases stayed unmatched. The V gene's germline CDR1 is LGHDT and CDR2 YNNKEL (reference sequence). As DNA, the CDR3 is TGTGCCAGCAGCCAGAGCCGGGACAGGGGGGACGAGCAGTACTTC. Translating it yields CASSQSRDRGDEQYF.